Included here is one TCR beta chain sequence, with context. In the PCR, 60 Vbeta and 13 Jbeta primers were used. The table came from immunoSEQ multiplex PCR; TCRdb's copy has only in-frame clones and leaves some out. This repertoire shows more than 15,000 clones, roughly 70% found once; its top ten account for 3% to 4.5%. The data stem from a study of cytomegalovirus exposure and HLA in healthy donors. CDR3 length: 12 residues. The germline V gene has CDR1 MNHNY and CDR2 SVGAGI (reference sequence). The J segment lost 3 bases and the V segment lost 11 bases, leaving 6 bases of the junction unmatched. The source of this sequence is a man aged 18 to 30 in good health and CMV-seronegative. The material sequenced was PBMCs. The gene calls are TRBV6-6 and TRBJ2-7, with 8 bases identical to TRBD1. CDR3 sequence reads: CALGDRSYEQYF. CDR3 sequence (DNA): TGTGCCCTAGGGGACAGGAGCTACGAGCAGTACTTC.